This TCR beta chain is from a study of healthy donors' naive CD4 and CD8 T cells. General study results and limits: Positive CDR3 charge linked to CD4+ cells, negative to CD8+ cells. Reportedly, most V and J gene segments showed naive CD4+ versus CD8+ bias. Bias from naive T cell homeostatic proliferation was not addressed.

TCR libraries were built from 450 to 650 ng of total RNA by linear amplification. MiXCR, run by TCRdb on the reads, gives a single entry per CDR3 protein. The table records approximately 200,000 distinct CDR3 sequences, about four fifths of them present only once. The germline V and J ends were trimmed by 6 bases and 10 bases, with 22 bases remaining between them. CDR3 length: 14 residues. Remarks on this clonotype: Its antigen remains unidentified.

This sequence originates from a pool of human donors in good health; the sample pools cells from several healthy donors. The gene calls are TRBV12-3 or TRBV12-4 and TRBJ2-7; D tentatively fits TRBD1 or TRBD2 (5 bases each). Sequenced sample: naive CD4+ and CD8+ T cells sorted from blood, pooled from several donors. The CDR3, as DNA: TGTGCCAGCAGCCCGAGCTGGGACGGAGGAGTCCAGTACTTC. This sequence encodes CASSPSWDGGVQYF.